Reported below is one TCR beta chain. What it recognizes is unknown. The data stem from a study of T cell responses to AZD1222 COVID-19 vaccine. Broader study findings: Spike-specific TCR breadth and depth both grew after two AZD1222 doses.

Germline CDR1 and CDR2: SGHAT and FQNNGV. After removal of 2 bases from V and 10 bases from J, the junction contained 4 bases not matched to a gene. The CDR3 extends over 15 amino acids. TCRdb keeps only in-frame clones here, not all; method: immunoSEQ multiplex PCR. The table lists about 92,000 clones, 70% to 90% of them singletons. The material was peripheral blood, obtained on day 0 of AZD1222 vaccination. This clonotype was sampled from an adult in good health. The chain links TRBV11-2 to TRBJ2-1; 14 bases are shared with TRBD2. The CDR3 DNA reads TGTGCCAGCAGCTTACGGGGGACTAGCGGGGGCGAGCAGTTCTTC. It translates to CASSLRGTSGGEQFF. Full variable domain (missing parts from reference TRBV11-2 and TRBJ2-1): EAGVAQSPRYKIIEKRQSVAFWCNPISGHATLYWYQQILGQGPKLLIQFQNNGVVDDSQLPKDRFSAERLKGVDSTLKIQPAKLEDSAVYLCASSLRGTSGGEQFFGPGTRLTVL.